This T cell receptor (beta chain) derives from a study of shared clonotypes between healthy human individuals. Overall study findings and caveats: The low donor count limited represented genetic and exposure-history diversity.

Clones were sequenced by immunoSEQ multiplex PCR, and TCRdb holds only the in-frame ones, with some missing. The table has about 230,000 clones, 60% to 70% seen once. CDR1 is SGHRS and CDR2 is YFSETQ in the germline V gene. The V end lost 2 bases, the J end lost 6 bases, and 19 bases lay between the germline ends. The CDR3 runs to 16 residues. In the case of this clone: What it binds is not known.

V gene TRBV5-1 combines with J gene TRBJ2-3, with no clear D. This sequence was found in a young man in good health. Sequenced material: memory CD4+ T cells sorted from blood. Subset noted: CD45RA-negative fraction. CDR3 sequence (DNA): TGCGCCAGCAGCTTTTCTTGGAAGGGATGGAATGATACGCAGTATTTT. Residues: CASSFSWKGWNDTQYF.